Here is one T cell receptor (beta chain) with its context. Its antigen is currently unknown. The sample belongs to a study of CXCR3-negative and CXCR3-positive naive CD8 T cells. Study-level background: The TRB read total, about 130 million, broke down to about 1.5 +/- 0.3 million reads per library.

The study sorted every CD8+ T cell subset in triplicate at 300,000 cells each. The CDR3 covers 13 residues. Germline CDR1 reads MDHEN; CDR2 reads SYDVKM. Findings of the study overall: Diversity in memory CD8+ cells fell much lower than the comparably high levels seen in both naive subsets. The majority of assays used fresh PBMCs, and CXCR3 expression partially decreased after cryopreservation.

All TRB cDNA libraries came from 5' RACE performed with UMI labels. TCRdb reprocessed the 5' RACE reads; each CDR3 protein has one entry and no DNA is given. This table lists more than 45,000 distinct CDR3 sequences. The chain joins TRBV28 to TRBJ2-7; TCRdb outputs TRBD2, but without DNA this stays unchecked. The sample was memory CD8+ T cells from blood. The sequence was obtained from a human donor in good health. Some clones in this sample may be carry-over from other donors' samples. The CDR3 spells CASSLGLRVEQYF. The full variable domain, its missing parts supplied by reference TRBV28 and TRBJ2-7, is DVKVTQSSRYLVKRTGEKVFLECVQDMDHENMFWYRQDPGLGLRLIYFSYDVKMKEKGDIPEGYSVSREKKERFSLILESASTNQTSMYLCASSLGLRVEQYFGPGTRLTVT.